What follows are 11 T cell receptor beta chains derived from one specimen sequenced in a study of CD8 T cells in Susac syndrome (dated by TCRdb to the late 2010s). Library prep was done by the immunoSEQ multiplex PCR assay. RNA was extracted using the RNeasy kit, and about 0.45 to 1 ug of the RNA was reverse transcribed with random hexamers. TCRdb reprocessed the public reads (quality trimming at Q25 with fastp, clone calling with MiXCR) and kept in-frame beta chains. Entries that share a CDR3 protein sequence are merged under the most common genes and DNA. The sample data list about 300,000 distinct CDR3 sequences, and 70% to 90% of these were observed just once. The top ten clonotypes cover around 0.22% of the sample. Sequenced: CD8+ T cells from PBMCs. Receptor source: a human donor with multiple sclerosis.

The chain joins TRBV24-1 to TRBJ2-1; the D is unclear. CDR3 length: 15 residues. CDR1 KGHDR and CDR2 SFDVKD come from the germline V gene. Trimming stripped 1 base from V and 3 bases from J, with 9 bases between. The CDR3 loop is CATSDFGGSYNEQFF. The CDR3 nucleotides read TGTGCCACCAGTGATTTTGGCGGCAGCTACAATGAGCAGTTCTTC.

The V and J genes are TRBV19 and TRBJ2-1, with TRBD2 matching over 13 bases. The CDR3 has 17 amino acids. V lost 3 bases to trimming and J lost 5 bases; unmatched junction nucleotides: 7. Germline lookup yields CDR1 LNHDA and CDR2 SQIVND (reference sequence). The CDR3 reads CASSMGTSGAKNNEQFF. The CDR3 nucleotides read TGTGCCAGTAGTATGGGGACTAGCGGGGCCAAAAACAATGAGCAGTTCTTC. Full variable domain (remainder filled in from reference TRBV19 and TRBJ2-1): DGGITQSPKYLFRKEGQNVTLSCEQNLNHDAMYWYRQDPGQGLRLIYYSQIVNDFQKGDIAEGYSVSREKKESFPLTVTSAQKNPTAFYLCASSMGTSGAKNNEQFFGPGTRLTVL.

J is TRBJ1-2 and V is TRBV7-2, with D uncertain. Germline CDR1 is SGHTA and CDR2 is FQGNSA. Trimming cost V 1 base and J 6 bases, with 15 bases left between them. This CDR3 is 15 amino acids long. In DNA, the CDR3 is TGTGCCAGCAGCTTAGAGGGCAGCCCGTGGAATGGCTACACCTTC. This sequence encodes CASSLEGSPWNGYTF.

This clonotype came up once. The chain is built from TRBV19 and TRBJ2-5; the D is unclear. This CDR3 spans 13 amino acids. Germline V gene sequence: CDR1 LNHDA, CDR2 SQIVND (reference sequence). Trimming stripped 1 base from V and 2 bases from J, with 5 bases between. CDR3 nucleotide sequence: TGTGCCAGTAGTATAGGCCCTCAAGAGACCCAGTACTTC. Its protein product is CASSIGPQETQYF.

The V and J genes are TRBV7-2 and TRBJ2-7; 8 bases are a match to TRBD1. The CDR3 length is 15 residues. The germline V gene has CDR1 SGHTA and CDR2 FQGNSA. With V trimmed by 6 bases and J by 5 bases, 12 bases remained unmatched. CDR3 region: CASRNGQGYRNEQYF. For the CDR3, the DNA is TGTGCCAGCAGGAACGGACAGGGATATCGGAACGAGCAGTACTTC. Using reference TRBV7-2 and TRBJ2-7 for the parts outside the CDR3, the full variable domain is GAGVSQSPSNKVTEKGKDVELRCDPISGHTALYWYRQSLGQGLEFLIYFQGNSAPDKSGLPSDRFSAERTGGSVSTLTIQRTQQEDSAVYLCASRNGQGYRNEQYFGPGTRLTVT.

This sequence joins TRBV30 and TRBJ2-3; 9 nucleotides agree with TRBD2. With 0 bases clipped from V and 11 bases from J, the junction kept 12 bases outside the gene matches. CDR3 length equals 15 residues. Germline V lookup: CDR1 GTSNPN, CDR2 SVGIG (reference sequence). The CDR3: CAWSVTSGPEGGQYF. The CDR3 region has the DNA TGTGCCTGGAGTGTAACTAGCGGGCCGGAAGGGGGGCAGTATTTT.

CDR3 DNA sequence: TGTGCCACCAGTGACGATGGACTAGCGGGAGTAGAAGATACGCAGTATTTT. It specifies CATSDDGLAGVEDTQYF. The chain uses TRBV24-1 and TRBJ2-3, with 13 bases aligning to TRBD2. From germline, CDR1 is KGHDR and CDR2 SFDVKD. This CDR3 has 17 residues. V lost 4 bases to trimming and J lost 5 bases; unmatched junction nucleotides: 8.

This sequence joins TRBV6-2 or TRBV6-3 and TRBJ2-7, with D unclear. The CDR3 has 15 residues. Germline V gene data show CDR1 as MNHEY and CDR2 as SVGEGT. V was pared by 3 bases and J by 0 bases, with 12 bases between. The CDR3 loop reads CASSYLLRLSYEQYF. In DNA form, the CDR3 reads TGTGCCAGCAGTTATCTGTTGCGACTCTCCTACGAGCAGTACTTC.

This chain connects TRBV10-3 to TRBJ2-5; D remains ambiguous. The V gene lost 2 bases and the J gene lost 8 bases, with 12 bases spanning the gap. The CDR3 length is 13 residues. Germline V gene lookup returns CDR1 ENHRY and CDR2 SYGVKD. The CDR3 here is CAISETLERTQYF. The CDR3 DNA sequence: TGTGCCATCAGTGAGACTCTGGAGAGAACCCAGTACTTC.

V usage is TRBV11-3 and J usage is TRBJ2-1; the D call may be TRBD1 or TRBD2 (5 bases each). In germline, CDR1 is SGHNT, CDR2 YENEEA. The V end lost 1 base, the J end lost 7 bases, and 26 bases lay between the germline ends. This CDR3 contains 19 residues. Here the CDR3 DNA reads TGTGCCAGCAGCTTAGCGGCGGGCGTCCTCCTCCCAGGGTATAATGAGCAGTTCTTC. Protein sequence: CASSLAAGVLLPGYNEQFF.

The J gene is TRBJ2-2, the V gene TRBV7-8; 10 nucleotides align to TRBD2. V was pared by 2 bases and J by 8 bases, with 8 bases of the junction left unmatched. Germline lookup yields CDR1 SGHVS and CDR2 FQNEAQ. This CDR3 region has 16 residues. CDR3 DNA: TGTGCCAGCAGCTTATTTACTAGCGGGAAGGCAGGGGAGCTGTTTTTT. Translation gives CASSLFTSGKAGELFF. Complete variable domain (other parts from reference TRBV7-8 and TRBJ2-2): GAGVSQSPRYKVAKRGQDVALRCDPISGHVSLFWYQQALGQGPEFLTYFQNEAQLDKSGLPSDRFFAERPEGSVSTLKIQRTQQEDSAVYLCASSLFTSGKAGELFFGEGSRLTVL.